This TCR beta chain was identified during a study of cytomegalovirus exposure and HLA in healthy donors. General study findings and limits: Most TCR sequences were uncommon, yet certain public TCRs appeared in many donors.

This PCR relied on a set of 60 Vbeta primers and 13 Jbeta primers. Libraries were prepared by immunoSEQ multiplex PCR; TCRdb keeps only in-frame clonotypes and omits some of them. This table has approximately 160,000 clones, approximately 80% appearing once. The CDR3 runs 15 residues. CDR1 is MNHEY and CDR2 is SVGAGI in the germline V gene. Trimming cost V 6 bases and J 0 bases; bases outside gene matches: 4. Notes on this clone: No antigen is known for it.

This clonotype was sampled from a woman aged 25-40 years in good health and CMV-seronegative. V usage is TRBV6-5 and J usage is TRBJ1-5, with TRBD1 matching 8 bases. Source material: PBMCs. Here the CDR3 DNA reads TGTGCCAGCAGCCGGACAGGGTTTAGCAATCAGCCCCAGCATTTT. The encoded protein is CASSRTGFSNQPQHF.